Detailed here is one T cell receptor (beta chain). Its cognate antigen has yet to be identified. It has no much larger one-base neighbor in the sample; base qualities were not kept. Collaborating institutions collected whole blood in K2EDTA tubes following their own protocols. For TCRbeta analysis, collaborators shipped samples in one of three forms: frozen whole blood, isolated PBMCs, or DNA extracted from either of those sample types. TCRbeta CDR3 regions were amplified from genomic DNA using the immunoSEQ Assay, a bias-controlled multiplex PCR. Concerning the study's data processing: The number of nucleated cells in each sample was estimated from the amplification of reference gene primers within the assay. To quantify the absolute abundance of each unique TCRbeta CDR3 rearrangement, sequence reads were collapsed and filtered. Productive Simpson clonality was computed per sample as the square root of Simpson's diversity index over productive rearrangements. Imported from immuneACCESS, the table was reduced by TCRdb to in-frame sequences with V and J called. These copies leave out some clones; in studies compared against another copy, an unresolved V gene accounts for under half, and the cause of the remainder is not known. V and J calls and clone size are as listed in that table; D and trimming were resolved from the DNA. The sample table records some 76,000 clones; roughly 91% of these occur just once. The ten largest clones add up to 0.58% of the sample.

The sample comes from a study of blood T cell repertoires in COVID-19 (dated by TCRdb to about 2020). With respect to the entire study: The collaborator samples originated in the United States, Italy and Spain and spanned the acute and convalescent phases of COVID-19. HLA class I and class II types, where available, came from metadata supplied by the sample provider rather than from assay-based typing. Deeply sampled blood TCRbeta repertoires from subjects exposed to, actively infected with, or recovered from COVID-19 were included in the dataset. The prospective study material was composed of cDNA or gDNA derived from T cells, B-cell-depleted T cells, or PBMCs. The sample metadata nearly always contained a de-identified subject ID, COVID-19 status, age in years and sex. Samples came from the ongoing ImmuneRACE study (first 160 participants) plus 1,254 subjects from 6 global collaborators. A freely available public database, intended as a resource for researchers studying the immune response to SARS-CoV-2, is where the repertoires were released. Findings and caveats that apply to the study as a whole: How much clinical and demographic metadata was included differed by source and by participant, and the metadata was provided uncurated.

The cysteine opens and the phenylalanine closes a CDR3 of 14 amino acids. The retained sequence is limited to the CDR3, 42 bases, with the frame set at the first base. A distance of 6 bases separates the germline ends of V and J, which lose 2 bases and 0 bases respectively. CDR1 and CDR2 were assigned from the germline V gene (reference sequence) as SGHNT and YYREEE. This clonotype originated in a man between 60 and 70 years old with acute or convalescent COVID-19. In this chain, TRBV5-4 is recombined with TRBJ1-3; the D gene identity is not certain. Sequencing was performed on peripheral blood. The DNA sequence is as follows: TGTGCCAGCAGCTTTTACAGCTCTGGAAACACCATATATTTT. Its protein reads: CASSFYSSGNTIYF.